This T cell receptor beta chain originates from a study of T-cell reconstitution after alpha-beta-depleted transplantation in children. General study points: Certain patients had high TCRbeta diversity at day 60, and it came from recipient T cells and thymic progenitors that survived. Several hundred graft clones that had expanded were reportedly the source of alpha-beta T cells about two months after transplant. Newly generated T cells supplied most T-cell counts and diversity one year post-transplant.

The germline V gene has CDR1 ENHRY and CDR2 SYGVKD. V lost 2 bases and J lost 0; bases outside the gene matches: 6. CDR3 length: 16 amino acids. A library of TCRbeta sequences, prepared with unique molecular identifiers, was generated. TCRdb used MiXCR to reprocess the PCR reads, holding one entry per CDR3 protein. Of around 440,000 distinct CDR3 sequences listed, under 20% are singletons. This clonotype came up a few times. Its antigen remains unidentified. V is TRBV10-3 and J is TRBJ2-7, with 8 positions matching TRBD1. Specimen: PBMCs, mostly from graft donor cells, collected 360 days after TCRalphabeta/CD19-depleted stem cell transplant. The sequence was obtained from a boy under two years old who had a stem cell transplant for Wiskott-Aldrich syndrome, so the T cells may come from the graft donor. CDR3 coding DNA: TGTGCCATCAGTGAGGGGGACAGGTGGAGCTCCTACGAGCAGTACTTC. It translates to CAISEGDRWSSYEQYF.